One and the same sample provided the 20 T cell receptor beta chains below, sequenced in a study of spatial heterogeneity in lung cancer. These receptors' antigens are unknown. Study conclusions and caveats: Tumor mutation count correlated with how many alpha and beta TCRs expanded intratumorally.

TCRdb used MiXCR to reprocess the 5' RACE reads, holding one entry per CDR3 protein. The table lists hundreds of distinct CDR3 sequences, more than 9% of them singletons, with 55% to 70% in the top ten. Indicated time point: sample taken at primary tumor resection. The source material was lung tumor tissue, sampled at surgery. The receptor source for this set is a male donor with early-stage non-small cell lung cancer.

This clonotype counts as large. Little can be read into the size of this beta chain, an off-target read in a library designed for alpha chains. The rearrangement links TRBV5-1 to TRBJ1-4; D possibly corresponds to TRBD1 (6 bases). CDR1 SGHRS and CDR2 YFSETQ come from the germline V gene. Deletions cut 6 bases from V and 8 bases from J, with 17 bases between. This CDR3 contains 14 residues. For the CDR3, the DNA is TGCGCCAGCACCTGGGGGCGTCAGGGGGAAAAACTGTTTTTT. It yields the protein CASTWGRQGEKLFF.

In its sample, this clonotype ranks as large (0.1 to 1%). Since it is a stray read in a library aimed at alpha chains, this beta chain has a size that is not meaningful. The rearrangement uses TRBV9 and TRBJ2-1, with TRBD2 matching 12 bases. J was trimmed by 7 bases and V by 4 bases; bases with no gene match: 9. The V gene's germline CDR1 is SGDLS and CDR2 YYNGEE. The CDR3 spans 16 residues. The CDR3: CASSSRTSGVKNEQFF. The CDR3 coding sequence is TGTGCCAGCAGCTCTCGGACTAGCGGGGTAAAGAATGAGCAGTTCTTC.

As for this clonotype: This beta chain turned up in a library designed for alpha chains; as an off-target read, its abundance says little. The CDR3 nucleotides are TGCAGTGCTTTAAGACTAGGGGGTGGCACAGATACGCAGTATTTT. It yields the protein CSALRLGGGTDTQYF. This chain uses TRBV20-1 with TRBJ2-3, with D perhaps matching TRBD1 or TRBD2 (6 bases each). CDR1 DFQATT and CDR2 SNEGSKA come from the germline V gene (reference sequence). With 5 bases removed from V and 1 base from J, the gap between germline ends came to 16 bases. The CDR3 totals 15 residues.

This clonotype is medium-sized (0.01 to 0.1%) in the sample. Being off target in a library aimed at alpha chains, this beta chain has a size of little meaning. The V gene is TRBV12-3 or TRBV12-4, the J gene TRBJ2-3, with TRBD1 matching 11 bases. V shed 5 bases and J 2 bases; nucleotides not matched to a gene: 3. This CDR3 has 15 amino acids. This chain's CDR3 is CASSPDRGPTDTQYF. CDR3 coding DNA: TGTGCCAGCAGTCCGGACAGGGGGCCCACAGATACGCAGTATTTT.

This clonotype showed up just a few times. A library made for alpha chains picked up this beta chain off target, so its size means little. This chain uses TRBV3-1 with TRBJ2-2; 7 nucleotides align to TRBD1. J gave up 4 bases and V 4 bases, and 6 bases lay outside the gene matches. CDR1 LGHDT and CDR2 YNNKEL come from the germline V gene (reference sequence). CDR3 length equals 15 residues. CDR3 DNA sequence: TGTGCCAGCAGCCTCACCGGGACAGCCACCGGGGAGCTGTTTTTT. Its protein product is CASSLTGTATGELFF.

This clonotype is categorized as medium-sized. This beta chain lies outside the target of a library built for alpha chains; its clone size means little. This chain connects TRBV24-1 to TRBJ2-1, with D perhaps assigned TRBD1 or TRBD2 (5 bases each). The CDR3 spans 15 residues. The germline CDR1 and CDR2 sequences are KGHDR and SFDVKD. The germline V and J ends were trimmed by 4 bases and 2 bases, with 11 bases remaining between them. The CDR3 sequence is CATSDTGTPYNEQFF. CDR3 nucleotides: TGTGCCACCAGTGACACCGGGACCCCCTACAATGAGCAGTTCTTC.

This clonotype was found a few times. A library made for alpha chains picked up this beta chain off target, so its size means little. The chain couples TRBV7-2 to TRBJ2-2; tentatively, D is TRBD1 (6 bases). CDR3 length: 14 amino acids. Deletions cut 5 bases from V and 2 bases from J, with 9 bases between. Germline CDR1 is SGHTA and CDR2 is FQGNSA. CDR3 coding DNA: TGTGCCAGCAGCCGGGACATTAACACCGGGGAGCTGTTTTTT. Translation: CASSRDINTGELFF.

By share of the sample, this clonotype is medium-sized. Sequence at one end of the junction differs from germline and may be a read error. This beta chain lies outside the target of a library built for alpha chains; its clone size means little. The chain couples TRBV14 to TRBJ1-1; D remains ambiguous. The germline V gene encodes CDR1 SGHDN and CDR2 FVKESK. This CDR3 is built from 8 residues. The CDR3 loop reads CATDITAF. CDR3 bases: TGTGCCACCGACATAACCGCCTTT.

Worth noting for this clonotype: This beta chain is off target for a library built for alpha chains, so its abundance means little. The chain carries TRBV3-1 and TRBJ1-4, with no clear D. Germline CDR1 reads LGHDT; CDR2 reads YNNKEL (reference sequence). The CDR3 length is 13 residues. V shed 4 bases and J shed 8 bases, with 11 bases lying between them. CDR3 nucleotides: TGTGCCAGCAGCCTCTTCCAGAGCGAAAAACTGTTTTTT. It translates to CASSLFQSEKLFF. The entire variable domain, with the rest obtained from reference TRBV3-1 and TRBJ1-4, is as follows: DTAVSQTPKYLVTQMGNDKSIKCEQNLGHDTMYWYKQDSKKFLKIMFSYNNKELIINETVPNRFSPKSPDKAHLNLHINSLELGDSAVYFCASSLFQSEKLFFGSGTQLSVL.

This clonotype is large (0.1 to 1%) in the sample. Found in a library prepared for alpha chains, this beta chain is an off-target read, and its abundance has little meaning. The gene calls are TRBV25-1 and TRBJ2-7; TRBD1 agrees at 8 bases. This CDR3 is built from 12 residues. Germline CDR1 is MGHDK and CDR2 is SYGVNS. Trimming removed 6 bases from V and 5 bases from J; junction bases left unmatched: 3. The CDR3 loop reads CASRQGVHEQYV. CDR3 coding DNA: TGTGCCAGCAGACAGGGGGTCCACGAGCAGTACGTC.

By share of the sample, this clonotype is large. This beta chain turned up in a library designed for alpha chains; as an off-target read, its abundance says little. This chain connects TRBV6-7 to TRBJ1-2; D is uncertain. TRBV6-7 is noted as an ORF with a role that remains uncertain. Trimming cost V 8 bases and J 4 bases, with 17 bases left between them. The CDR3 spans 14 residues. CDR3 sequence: CASLRSGRVYGYTF. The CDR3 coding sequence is TGTGCCAGCTTACGCAGCGGACGGGTCTATGGCTACACCTTC.

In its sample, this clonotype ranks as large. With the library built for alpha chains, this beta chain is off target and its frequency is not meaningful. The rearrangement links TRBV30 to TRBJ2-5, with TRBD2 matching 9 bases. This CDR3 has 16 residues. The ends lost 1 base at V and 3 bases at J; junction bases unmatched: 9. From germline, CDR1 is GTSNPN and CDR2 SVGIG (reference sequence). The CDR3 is CAWSDLSGRMEETQYF. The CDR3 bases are TGTGCCTGGAGTGACCTTAGCGGGAGAATGGAAGAGACCCAGTACTTC.

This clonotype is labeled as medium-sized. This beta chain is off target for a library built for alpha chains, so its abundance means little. The CDR3 region is CASSQDLVADEQFF. CDR3 bases: TGTGCCAGCAGCCAAGATTTAGTCGCGGATGAGCAGTTCTTC. The chain carries TRBV3-1 and TRBJ2-1; D is undetermined. The germline V gene has CDR1 LGHDT and CDR2 YNNKEL (reference sequence). This CDR3 is built from 14 residues. V was trimmed by 0 bases and J by 8 bases, leaving 11 bases between them.

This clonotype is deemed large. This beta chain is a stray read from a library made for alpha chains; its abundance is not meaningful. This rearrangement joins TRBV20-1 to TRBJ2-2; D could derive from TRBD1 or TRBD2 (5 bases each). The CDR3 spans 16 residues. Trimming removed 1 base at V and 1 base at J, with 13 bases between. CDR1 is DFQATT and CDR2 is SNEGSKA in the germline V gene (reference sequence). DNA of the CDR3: TGCAGTGCTAGAGTACCGGGGCACTTGAACACCGGGGAGCTGTTTTTT. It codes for CSARVPGHLNTGELFF.

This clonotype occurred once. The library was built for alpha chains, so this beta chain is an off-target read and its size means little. CDR3 amino acids: CASSPTGAGNQPQHF. CDR3 in DNA: TGCGCCAGCAGTCCCACAGGGGCCGGCAATCAGCCCCAGCATTTT. The genes are TRBV5-1 and TRBJ1-5, with 7 bases lining up with TRBD1. CDR3 length: 15 amino acids. CDR1 is SGHRS, CDR2 YFSETQ, per germline. V lost 5 bases, J lost 2 bases, and 7 bases stayed unmatched.

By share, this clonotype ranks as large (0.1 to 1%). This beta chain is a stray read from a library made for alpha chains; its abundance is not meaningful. Here the CDR3 reads CASSLGQGVNIQYF. For the CDR3, the DNA is TGCGCCAGCAGCTTGGGACAGGGGGTAAACATTCAGTACTTC. This chain connects TRBV5-1 to TRBJ2-4; 9 bases agree with TRBD1. Germline lookup yields CDR1 SGHRS and CDR2 YFSETQ. The CDR3 spans 14 residues. Trimming removed 0 bases from V and 6 bases from J; junction bases left unmatched: 1.

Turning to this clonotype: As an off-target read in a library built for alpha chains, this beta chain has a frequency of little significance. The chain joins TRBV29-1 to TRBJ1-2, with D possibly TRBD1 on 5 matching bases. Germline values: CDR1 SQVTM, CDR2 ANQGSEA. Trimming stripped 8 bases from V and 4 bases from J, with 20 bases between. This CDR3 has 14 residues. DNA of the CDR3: TGCAGCCCCACATCGCGCGAGGGGTCCTATGGCTACACCTTC. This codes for CSPTSREGSYGYTF.

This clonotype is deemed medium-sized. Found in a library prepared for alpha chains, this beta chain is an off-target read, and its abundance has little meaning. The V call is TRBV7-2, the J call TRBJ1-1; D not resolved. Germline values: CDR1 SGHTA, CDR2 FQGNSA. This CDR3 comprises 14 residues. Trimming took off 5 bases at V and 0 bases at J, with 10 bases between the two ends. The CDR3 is CASSLGRVNTEAFF. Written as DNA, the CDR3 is TGTGCCAGCAGCCTTGGACGGGTGAACACTGAAGCTTTCTTT.

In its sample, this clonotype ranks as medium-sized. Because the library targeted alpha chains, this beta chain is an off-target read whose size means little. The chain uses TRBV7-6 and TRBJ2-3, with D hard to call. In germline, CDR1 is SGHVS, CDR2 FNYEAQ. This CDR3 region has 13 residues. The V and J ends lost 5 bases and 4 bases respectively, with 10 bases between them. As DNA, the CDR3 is TGTGCCAGCAGCCTCCGCATGGCAGATACGCAGTATTTT. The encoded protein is CASSLRMADTQYF.

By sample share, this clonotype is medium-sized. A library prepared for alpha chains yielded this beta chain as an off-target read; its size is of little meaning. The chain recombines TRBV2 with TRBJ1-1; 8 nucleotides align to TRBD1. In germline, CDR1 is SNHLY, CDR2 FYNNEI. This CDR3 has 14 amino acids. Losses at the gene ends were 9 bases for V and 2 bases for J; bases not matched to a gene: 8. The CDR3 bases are TGTGCCAGGAGGGTAGGACAGGGAAACACTGAAGCTTTCTTT. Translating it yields CARRVGQGNTEAFF.